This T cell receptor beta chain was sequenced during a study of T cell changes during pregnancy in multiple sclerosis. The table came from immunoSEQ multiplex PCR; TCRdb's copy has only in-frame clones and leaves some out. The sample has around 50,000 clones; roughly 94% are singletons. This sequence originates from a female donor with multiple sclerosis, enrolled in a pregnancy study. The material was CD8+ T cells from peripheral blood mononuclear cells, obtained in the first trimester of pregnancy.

The CDR3 bases are TGCGCCAGCACCCTAGGTGGGGACAGGGTATCCTACGAGCAGTACTTC. Translation: CASTLGGDRVSYEQYF. This chain links TRBV5-1 with TRBJ2-7; 9 bases line up with TRBD1. CDR1 is SGHRS, CDR2 YFSETQ, per germline. With V trimmed by 6 bases and J by 1 base, 11 bases remained unmatched. This CDR3 is built from 16 residues.